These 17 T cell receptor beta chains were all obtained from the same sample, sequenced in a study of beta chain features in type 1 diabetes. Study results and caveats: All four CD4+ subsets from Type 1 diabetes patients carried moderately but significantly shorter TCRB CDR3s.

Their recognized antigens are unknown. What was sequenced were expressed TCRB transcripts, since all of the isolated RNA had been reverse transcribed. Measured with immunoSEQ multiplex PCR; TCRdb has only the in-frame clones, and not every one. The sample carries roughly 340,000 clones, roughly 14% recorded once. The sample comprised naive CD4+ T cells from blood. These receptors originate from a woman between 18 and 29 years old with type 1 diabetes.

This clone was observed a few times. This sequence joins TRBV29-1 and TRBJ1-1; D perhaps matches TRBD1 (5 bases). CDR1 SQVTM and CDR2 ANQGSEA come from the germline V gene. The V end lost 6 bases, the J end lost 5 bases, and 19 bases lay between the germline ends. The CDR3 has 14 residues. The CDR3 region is CSVNGRVGATEAFF. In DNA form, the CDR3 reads TGCAGCGTCAACGGGAGGGTAGGGGCGACTGAAGCTTTCTTT.

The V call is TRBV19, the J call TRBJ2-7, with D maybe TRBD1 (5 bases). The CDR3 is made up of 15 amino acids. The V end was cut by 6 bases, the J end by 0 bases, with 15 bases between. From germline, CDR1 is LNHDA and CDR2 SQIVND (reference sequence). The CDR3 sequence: CASSGSGLSSYEQYF. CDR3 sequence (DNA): TGTGCCAGTAGCGGGTCAGGGTTATCCTCCTACGAGCAGTACTTC.

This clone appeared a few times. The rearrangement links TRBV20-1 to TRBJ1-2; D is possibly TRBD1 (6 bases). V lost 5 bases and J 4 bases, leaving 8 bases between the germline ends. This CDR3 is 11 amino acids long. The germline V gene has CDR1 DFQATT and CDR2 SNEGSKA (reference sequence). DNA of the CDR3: TGCAGTGCTTCGACAGGCTATGGCTACACCTTC. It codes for CSASTGYGYTF.

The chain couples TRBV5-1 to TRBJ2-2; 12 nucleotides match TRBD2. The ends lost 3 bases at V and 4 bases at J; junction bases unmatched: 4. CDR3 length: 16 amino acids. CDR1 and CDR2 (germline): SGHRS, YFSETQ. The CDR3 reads CASSWTSGTLTGELFF. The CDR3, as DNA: TGCGCCAGCAGCTGGACTAGCGGGACGCTCACCGGGGAGCTGTTTTTT.

CDR3 bases: TGCAGCGTGGGGGACAGAGAAAATCAGCCCCAGCATTTT. It is translated as CSVGDRENQPQHF. This rearrangement joins TRBV29-1 to TRBJ1-5; 7 positions match TRBD1. The CDR3 loop spans 13 amino acids. In germline, CDR1 is SQVTM, CDR2 ANQGSEA. The V gene end was trimmed by 6 bases and the J gene end by 4 bases; junction bases not matched to a gene: 6.

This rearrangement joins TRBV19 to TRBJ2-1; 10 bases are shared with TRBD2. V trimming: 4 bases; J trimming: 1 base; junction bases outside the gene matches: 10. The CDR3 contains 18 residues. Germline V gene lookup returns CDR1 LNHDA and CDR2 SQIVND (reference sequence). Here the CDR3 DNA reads TGTGCCAGTAGTACGTCTAGCGGGAGATATGTTTCCTACAATGAGCAGTTCTTC. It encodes CASSTSSGRYVSYNEQFF.

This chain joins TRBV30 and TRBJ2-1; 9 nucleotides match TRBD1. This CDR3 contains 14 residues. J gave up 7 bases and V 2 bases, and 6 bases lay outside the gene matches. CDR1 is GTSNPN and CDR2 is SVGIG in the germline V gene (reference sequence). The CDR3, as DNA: TGTGCCTGGAGTCCGGACAGGGGATGGAATGAGCAGTTCTTC. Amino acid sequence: CAWSPDRGWNEQFF.

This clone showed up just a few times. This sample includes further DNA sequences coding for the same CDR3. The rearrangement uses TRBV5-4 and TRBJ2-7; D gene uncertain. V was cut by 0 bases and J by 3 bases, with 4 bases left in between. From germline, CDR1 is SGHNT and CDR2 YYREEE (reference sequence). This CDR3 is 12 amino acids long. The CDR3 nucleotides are TGTGCCAGCAGCTTGGACGGCTACGAGCAGTACTTC. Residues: CASSLDGYEQYF.

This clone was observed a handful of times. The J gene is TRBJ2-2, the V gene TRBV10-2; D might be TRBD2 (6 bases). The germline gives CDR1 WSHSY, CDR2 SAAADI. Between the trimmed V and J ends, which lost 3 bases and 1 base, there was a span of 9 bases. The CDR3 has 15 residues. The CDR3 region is CASSEQRVNTGELFF. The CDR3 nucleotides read TGCGCCAGCAGTGAACAGCGGGTGAACACCGGGGAGCTGTTTTTT.

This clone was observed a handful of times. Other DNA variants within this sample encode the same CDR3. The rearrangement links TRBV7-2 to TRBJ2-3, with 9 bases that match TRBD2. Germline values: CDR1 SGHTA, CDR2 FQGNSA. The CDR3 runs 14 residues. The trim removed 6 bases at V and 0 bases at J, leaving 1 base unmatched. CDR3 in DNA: TGTGCCAGCAGGACTAGCGGCAGCACAGATACGCAGTATTTT. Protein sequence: CASRTSGSTDTQYF.

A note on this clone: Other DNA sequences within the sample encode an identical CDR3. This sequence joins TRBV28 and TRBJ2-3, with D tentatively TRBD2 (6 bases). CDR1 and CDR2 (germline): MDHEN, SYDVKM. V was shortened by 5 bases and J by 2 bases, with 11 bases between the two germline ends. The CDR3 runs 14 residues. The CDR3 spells CASSPAGLTDTQYF. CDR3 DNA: TGTGCCAGCAGTCCAGCGGGCCTCACAGATACGCAGTATTTT. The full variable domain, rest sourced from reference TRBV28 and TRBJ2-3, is DVKVTQSSRYLVKRTGEKVFLECVQDMDHENMFWYRQDPGLGLRLIYFSYDVKMKEKGDIPEGYSVSREKKERFSLILESASTNQTSMYLCASSPAGLTDTQYFGPGTRLTVL.

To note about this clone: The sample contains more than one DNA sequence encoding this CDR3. Here the CDR3 reads CAWSVLGGTEAFF. DNA for the CDR3: TGTGCCTGGAGTGTACTCGGTGGCACTGAAGCTTTCTTT. The chain carries TRBV30 and TRBJ1-1; D unresolved. The CDR3 consists of 13 residues. Germline assignment: CDR1 GTSNPN and CDR2 SVGIG (reference sequence). V lost 0 bases, J lost 4 bases, and 9 bases lay in between.

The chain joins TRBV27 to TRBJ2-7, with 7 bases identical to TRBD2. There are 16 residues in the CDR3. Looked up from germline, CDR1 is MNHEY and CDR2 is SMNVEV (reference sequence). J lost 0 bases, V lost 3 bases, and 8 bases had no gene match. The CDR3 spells CASSFSGGISSYEQYF. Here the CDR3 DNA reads TGTGCCAGCAGTTTCTCGGGGGGTATAAGCTCCTACGAGCAGTACTTC.

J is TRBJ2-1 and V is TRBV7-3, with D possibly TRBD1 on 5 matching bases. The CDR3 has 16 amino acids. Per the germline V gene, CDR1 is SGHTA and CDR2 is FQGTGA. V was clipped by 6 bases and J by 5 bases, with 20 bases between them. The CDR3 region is CASRSTVGLGNNEQFF. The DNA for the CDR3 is TGTGCCAGCAGATCGACAGTCGGGCTTGGGAACAATGAGCAGTTCTTC. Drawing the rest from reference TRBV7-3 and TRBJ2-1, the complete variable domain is GAGVSQTPSNKVTEKGKYVELRCDPISGHTALYWYRQSLGQGPEFLIYFQGTGAADDSGLPNDRFFAVRPEGSVSTLKIQRTERGDSAVYLCASRSTVGLGNNEQFFGPGTRLTVL.

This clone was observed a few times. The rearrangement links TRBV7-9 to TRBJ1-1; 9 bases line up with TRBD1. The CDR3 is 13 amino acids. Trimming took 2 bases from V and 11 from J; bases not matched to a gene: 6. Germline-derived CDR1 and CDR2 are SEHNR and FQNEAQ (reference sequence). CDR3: CASSLQQGAEAFF. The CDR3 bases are TGTGCCAGCAGCTTACAACAGGGGGCGGAGGCTTTCTTT. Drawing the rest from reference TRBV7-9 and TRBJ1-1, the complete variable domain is DTGVSQNPRHKITKRGQNVTFRCDPISEHNRLYWYRQTLGQGPEFLTYFQNEAQLEKSRLLSDRFSAERPKGSFSTLEIQRTEQGDSAMYLCASSLQQGAEAFFGQGTRLTVV.

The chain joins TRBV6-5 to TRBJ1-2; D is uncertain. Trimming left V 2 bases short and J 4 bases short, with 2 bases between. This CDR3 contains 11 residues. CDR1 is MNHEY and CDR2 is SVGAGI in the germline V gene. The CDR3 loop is CASSYRYGYTF. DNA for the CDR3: TGTGCCAGCAGTTACCGCTATGGCTACACCTTC.

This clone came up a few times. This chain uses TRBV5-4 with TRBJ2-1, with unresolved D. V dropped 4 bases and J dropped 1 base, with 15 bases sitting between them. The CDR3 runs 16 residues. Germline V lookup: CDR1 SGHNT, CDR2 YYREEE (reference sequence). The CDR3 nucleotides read TGTGCCAGCAGCGTGGACCGACTGAGATCCTACAATGAGCAGTTCTTC. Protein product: CASSVDRLRSYNEQFF.